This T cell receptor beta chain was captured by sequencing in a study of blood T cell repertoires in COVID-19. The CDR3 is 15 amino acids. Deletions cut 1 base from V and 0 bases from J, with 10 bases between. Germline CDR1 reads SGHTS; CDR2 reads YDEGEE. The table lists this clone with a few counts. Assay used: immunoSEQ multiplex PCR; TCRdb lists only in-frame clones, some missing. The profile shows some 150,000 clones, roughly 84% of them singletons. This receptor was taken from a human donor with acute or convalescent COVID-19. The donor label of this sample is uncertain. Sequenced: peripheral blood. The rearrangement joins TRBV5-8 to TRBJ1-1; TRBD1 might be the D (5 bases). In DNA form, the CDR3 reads TGTGCCAGCAGCTTGATTGGGGCCATGAACACTGAAGCTTTCTTT. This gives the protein CASSLIGAMNTEAFF.